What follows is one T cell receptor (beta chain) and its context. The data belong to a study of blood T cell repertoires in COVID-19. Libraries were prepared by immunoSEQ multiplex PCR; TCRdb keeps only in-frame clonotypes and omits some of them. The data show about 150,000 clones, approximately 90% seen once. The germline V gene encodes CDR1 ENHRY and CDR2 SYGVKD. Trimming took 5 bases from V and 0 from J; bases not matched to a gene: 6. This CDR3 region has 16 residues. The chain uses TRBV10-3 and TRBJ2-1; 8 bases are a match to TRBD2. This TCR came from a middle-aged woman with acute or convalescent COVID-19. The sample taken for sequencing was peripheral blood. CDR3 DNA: TGTGCCATCAGTACTAGCGGAGAGAGCTCCTACAATGAGCAGTTCTTC. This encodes CAISTSGESSYNEQFF.